Shown below are 23 T cell receptor beta chains from a single sample sequenced in a study of molecular identifiers for immune sequencing clone quantification. TCRdb ran MiXCR on the PCR reads and lists one entry per CDR3 protein. The table includes a few hundred thousand distinct CDR3 sequences, about 25% detected once. Sequencing was carried out using naive CD8+ T cells from blood, with Jurkat cell RNA spiked in. Sample subset: FACS-sorted CD8+CD4-CCR7+CD45RA+ naive T cells. Receptors originate from a human donor in good health. Some libraries in this study had Jurkat cell RNA spiked in.

This clonotype was detected ten times or more. The chain has TRBV12-3 or TRBV12-4 and TRBJ1-2; D gene uncertain. There are 15 residues in the CDR3. V shed 3 bases and J shed 1 base, with 12 bases lying between them. The CDR3 sequence: CASSLTSTGNYGYTF. The CDR3 bases are TGTGCCAGCAGTTTGACATCGACTGGTAACTATGGCTACACCTTC.

This clonotype was detected many times. J is TRBJ2-3 and V is TRBV27; tentatively, D is TRBD1 (6 bases). Germline CDR1 and CDR2: MNHEY and SMNVEV (reference sequence). Trimming removed 3 bases from V and 1 base from J, with 11 bases in between. The CDR3 length is 15 residues. The CDR3 nucleotides are TGTGCCAGCAGTTTTGGGTCAGGGGGCACAGATACGCAGTATTTT. It codes for CASSFGSGGTDTQYF.

In regard to this clonotype: This sequence may be a read error, since a much larger clone differs from it by one base. This chain links TRBV6-2 or TRBV6-3 with TRBJ2-5, with a possible D match to TRBD2 (6 bases). Germline CDR1 is MNHEY and CDR2 is SVGEGT. This CDR3 is built from 15 residues. In DNA form, the CDR3 reads TGTGTCAGCAGTTACGGGAGACAGCCGGGTGAGACCCAGTACTTC. Translation: CVSSYGRQPGETQYF.

This chain uses TRBV3-1 with TRBJ2-7; possibly TRBD1 or TRBD2 for D (6 bases each). Trimming removed 1 base at V and 5 bases at J, with 15 bases between. From germline, CDR1 is LGHDT and CDR2 YNNKEL (reference sequence). The CDR3 is made up of 15 amino acids. The DNA of the CDR3 is TGTGCCAGCAGCCAAGTGGCCGGGGGCATGAACGAGCAGTACTTC. It codes for CASSQVAGGMNEQYF.

This clonotype showed up just a few times. The chain uses TRBV27 and TRBJ2-2; tentatively, D is TRBD1 (6 bases). V dropped 0 bases and J dropped 0 bases, with 11 bases sitting between them. CDR1 is MNHEY and CDR2 is SMNVEV in the germline V gene (reference sequence). The CDR3 has 17 residues. In DNA form, the CDR3 reads TGTGCCAGCAGTTTATCTGGACAGAACGCGAACACCGGGGAGCTGTTTTTT. It is translated as CASSLSGQNANTGELFF.

The chain has TRBV10-2 and TRBJ2-3; D is ambiguous. V lost 1 base to trimming and J lost 2 bases, with 10 bases between them. Germline CDR1 reads WSHSY; CDR2 reads SAAADI. This CDR3 comprises 15 residues. CDR3 loop: CASSEYVLNTDTQYF. The CDR3 bases are TGCGCCAGCAGTGAGTATGTCCTCAACACAGATACGCAGTATTTT.

This sequence joins TRBV20-1 and TRBJ1-1, with D possibly being TRBD1 (5 bases). Germline assignment: CDR1 DFQATT and CDR2 SNEGSKA (reference sequence). CDR3 length: 13 residues. In DNA form, the CDR3 reads TGCAGCGGAGAGGGGTCTATGAACACTGAAGCTTTCTTT. The encoded protein is CSGEGSMNTEAFF.

This clonotype was seen many times. The chain employs TRBV7-9 and TRBJ1-5, with no clear D. The V end lost 3 bases, the J end lost 5 bases, and 5 bases lay between the germline ends. The CDR3 has 12 amino acids. Germline values: CDR1 SEHNR, CDR2 FQNEAQ (reference sequence). The CDR3 region is CASSFGDQPQHF. CDR3 sequence (DNA): TGTGCCAGCAGCTTTGGGGATCAGCCCCAGCATTTT.

Note on this clonotype: With a much larger clone just one base away, this may be a read error. In this CDR3 the conserved last residue, phenylalanine or tryptophan, is missing, so a read error is likely. This chain joins TRBV14 and TRBJ2-5; D is undetermined. Germline-derived CDR1 and CDR2 are SGHDN and FVKESK. V lost 4 bases to trimming and J lost 4 bases, with 22 bases between them. The CDR3 covers 17 residues. CDR3 DNA sequence: TGTGCCAGCAGCCCTCAAGCGCCGGTTCGGATAGGAGAGACCCAGTACATC. Translated, it gives CASSPQAPVRIGETQYI.

This clonotype was recorded a few times. The gene calls are TRBV11-2 and TRBJ2-7; D possibly matches TRBD1 or TRBD2 (5 bases each). This CDR3 spans 15 amino acids. Trimming pared 1 base from V and 2 bases from J, leaving 12 bases between. CDR1 and CDR2 from the germline V gene are SGHAT and FQNNGV. DNA of the CDR3: TGTGCCAGCAGCTTAGGGACACCGGGGCCCTACGAGCAGTACTTC. Translated, it gives CASSLGTPGPYEQYF.

The sample holds a few counts of this clonotype. V usage is TRBV14 and J usage is TRBJ1-4, with 10 positions matching TRBD1. This CDR3 is 16 amino acids long. Trimming cost V 2 bases and J 5 bases; bases outside gene matches: 5. Germline CDR1 is SGHDN and CDR2 is FVKESK. The CDR3: CASSQLWDRGNEKLFF. In DNA, the CDR3 is TGTGCCAGCAGCCAACTTTGGGACAGGGGAAATGAAAAACTGTTTTTT.

This clonotype was picked up many times. The rearrangement links TRBV6-5 to TRBJ2-3, with 7 bases fitting TRBD2. The V gene's germline CDR1 is MNHEY and CDR2 SVGAGI. Losses at the gene ends were 0 bases for V and 1 base for J; bases not matched to a gene: 4. The CDR3 loop spans 16 amino acids. The CDR3, as DNA: TGTGCCAGCAGTTACTCCGGACTAGAGGGCACAGATACGCAGTATTTT. Its translation: CASSYSGLEGTDTQYF.

The chain uses TRBV4-1 and TRBJ1-5; D is undetermined. Looked up from germline, CDR1 is MGHRA and CDR2 is YSYEKL. Deletions cut 1 base from V and 6 bases from J, with 16 bases between. The length of the CDR3 is 16 residues. The CDR3: CASSQAAGLPSQPQHF. The DNA for the CDR3 is TGCGCCAGCAGCCAAGCCGCGGGTCTTCCGAGTCAGCCCCAGCATTTT.

This clonotype occurred once. The V gene is TRBV19, the J gene TRBJ2-2; 9 bases are shared with TRBD1. Trimming removed 6 bases from V and 6 bases from J; junction bases left unmatched: 5. The V gene's germline CDR1 is LNHDA and CDR2 SQIVND (reference sequence). This CDR3 spans 14 amino acids. The CDR3 sequence: CASSRDRAPGELFF. The CDR3 region has the DNA TGTGCCAGTAGCAGGGACAGGGCCCCCGGGGAGCTGTTTTTT.

This clonotype was detected ten times or more. The CDR3 region is CAWSVGQGNQPQHF. The CDR3 DNA reads as TGTGCCTGGAGTGTTGGGCAGGGGAATCAGCCCCAGCATTTT. The chain carries TRBV30 and TRBJ1-5; D might be TRBD1 (6 bases). Germline V gene sequence: CDR1 GTSNPN, CDR2 SVGIG (reference sequence). This CDR3 is built from 14 residues. The V end lost 0 bases, the J end lost 4 bases, and 10 bases lay between the germline ends.

The chain carries TRBV5-4 and TRBJ2-3; 10 bases align to TRBD2. The J segment lost 2 bases and the V segment lost 6 bases, leaving 6 bases of the junction unmatched. CDR3 length equals 15 residues. CDR1 SGHNT and CDR2 YYREEE come from the germline V gene (reference sequence). This CDR3 is CASMLAGAHTDTQYF. The CDR3 nucleotides read TGTGCCAGCATGCTAGCGGGGGCCCACACAGATACGCAGTATTTT.

Only a few counts were recorded for this clonotype. This CDR3 reads CASSFIGGINEQYF. As DNA, the CDR3 is TGTGCCAGCAGTTTTATAGGGGGCATAAACGAGCAGTACTTC. The chain recombines TRBV27 with TRBJ2-7; the match to TRBD1 covers 7 bases. Trimming cost V 3 bases and J 5 bases; bases outside gene matches: 7. The CDR3 runs to 14 residues. Germline loops: CDR1 MNHEY, CDR2 SMNVEV (reference sequence).

On this clonotype itself: A read error is possible here, since a much larger clone lies one base away. Because it lacks the conserved phenylalanine or tryptophan at the end, this CDR3 is likely a read error. The V and J genes are TRBV16 and TRBJ1-1; perhaps TRBD1 as D (5 bases). CDR1 is KGHSY and CDR2 is FQNENV in the germline V gene. V lost 2 bases and J 3 bases, leaving 22 bases between the germline ends. This CDR3 comprises 18 residues. The CDR3 nucleotides read TGTGCCAGCAGCCAAATTGGTCTGCTCGGGGGTGCGGACACTGAAGCTTTCTAT. This codes for CASSQIGLLGGADTEAFY.

This clonotype was observed a handful of times. The chain links TRBV7-2 to TRBJ2-4; the D gene is possibly TRBD2 (6 bases). CDR3 length equals 15 residues. CDR1 is SGHTA, CDR2 FQGNSA, per germline. V was trimmed by 1 base and J by 3 bases, leaving 10 bases between them. The CDR3, as DNA: TGTGCCAGCAGCTTAGTGGTCGGGGGCAAAAACATTCAGTACTTC. Translated: CASSLVVGGKNIQYF.

The table lists this clonotype with a count of one. Given a much more abundant clone one base away, this may be a read error. The conserved final phenylalanine or tryptophan is absent from the CDR3, which likely points to a read error. J is TRBJ2-5 and V is TRBV4-3, with D perhaps TRBD1 or TRBD2 (5 bases each). CDR3 length equals 14 residues. The germline V gene encodes CDR1 LGHNA and CDR2 YSLEER. V lost 0 bases and J lost 5, with 10 bases in between. CDR3: CASSQDPGTETQYI. CDR3 bases: TGCGCCAGCAGCCAAGACCCGGGGACGGAGACCCAGTACATC.

This clonotype was detected a few times. The chain has TRBV24-1 and TRBJ1-5, with D possibly TRBD1 on 5 matching bases. The CDR3 is 14 residues long. Trimming shortened V by 4 bases and J by 5 bases, and 11 bases separated the two germline ends. The germline V gene encodes CDR1 KGHDR and CDR2 SFDVKD. CDR3 loop: CATSDNLGDQPQHF. The CDR3 region has the DNA TGTGCCACCAGTGACAATTTAGGGGATCAGCCCCAGCATTTT.

The sample holds one count of this clonotype. J is TRBJ2-3 and V is TRBV9; D might be TRBD1 (6 bases). Trimming took off 3 bases at V and 4 bases at J, with 12 bases between the two ends. The germline V gene encodes CDR1 SGDLS and CDR2 YYNGEE. The CDR3 consists of 14 residues. The CDR3 is CASSEDSSADTQYF. The CDR3 bases are TGTGCCAGCAGCGAGGACAGTAGCGCAGATACGCAGTATTTT.

The chain links TRBV20-1 to TRBJ2-3; TRBD1 is a possible D gene (6 bases). In germline, CDR1 is DFQATT, CDR2 SNEGSKA (reference sequence). This CDR3 has 14 amino acids. Deletions cut 1 base from V and 8 bases from J, with 16 bases between. CDR3: CSARGDTHPGTQYF. CDR3 nucleotide sequence: TGCAGTGCTAGAGGGGACACCCACCCAGGTACGCAGTATTTT.